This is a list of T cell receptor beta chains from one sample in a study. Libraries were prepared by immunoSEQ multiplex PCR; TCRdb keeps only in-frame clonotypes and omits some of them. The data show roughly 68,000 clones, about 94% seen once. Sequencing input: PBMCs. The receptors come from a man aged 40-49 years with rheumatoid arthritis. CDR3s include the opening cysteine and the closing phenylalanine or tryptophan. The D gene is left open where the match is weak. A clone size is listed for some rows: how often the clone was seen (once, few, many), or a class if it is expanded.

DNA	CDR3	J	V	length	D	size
TGTGCCAGCAGCTTCCCCGGGACAGGGGGTTACGAGCAGTACTTC	CASSFPGTGGYEQYF	TRBJ2-7	TRBV7-8	15	TRBD1	-
TGTGCCAGCAGTGATAGGACTAGCGGGAAATATACGCAGTATTTT	CASSDRTSGKYTQYF	TRBJ2-3	TRBV6-4	15	TRBD2	once
TGTGCCAGCAGTGAATCAGGGGGCACCACTGAAGCTTTCTTT	CASSESGGTTEAFF	TRBJ1-1	TRBV6-1	14	TRBD1	-
TGTGCCAGCAGGACTAGCCCTGGGAGTGTCTACAATGAGCAGTTCTTC	CASRTSPGSVYNEQFF	TRBJ2-1	TRBV7-9	16	TRBD2	-
TGTGCCAGCAAAATAGACAGGGGTTCGAACACTGAAGCTTTCTTT	CASKIDRGSNTEAFF	TRBJ1-1	TRBV6-5	15	TRBD1	-
TGCAGCGCTGCCGGGGGGGCGCAGTACGGTGAAGCTTTCTTT	CSAAGGAQYGEAFF	TRBJ1-1	TRBV29-1	14	-	few
TGTGCCAGCAGTGAAGGGGGGACTAGCACAGATACGCAGTATTTT	CASSEGGTSTDTQYF	TRBJ2-3	TRBV25-1	15	-	-
TGTGCCAGCAGCCAAGACTGGTATGATCCGGCCAAAAACATTCAGTACTTC	CASSQDWYDPAKNIQYF	TRBJ2-4	TRBV4-2	17	-	-
TGTGCCAGCAGCCAAGCTAGGGGGTTGGGGTATGGCTACACCTTC	CASSQARGLGYGYTF	TRBJ1-2	TRBV3-1/TRBV3-2	15	-	-
TGTGCCAGCAGCTTCAATCCAAGCTCCGAGCAGTACTTC	CASSFNPSSEQYF	TRBJ2-7	TRBV11-2	13	-	-
TGTGCCAGCAGCAGGGTTATCACTGAAGCTTTCTTT	CASSRVITEAFF	TRBJ1-1	TRBV11-2	12	-	-
TGTGCCATCAGTGTCTCCGCGACCCACCAAGAGACCCAGTACTTC	CAISVSATHQETQYF	TRBJ2-5	TRBV10-3	15	-	-
TGTGCCAGCACCTTACCCCGCTGGACGGTAGACACTGAAGCTTTCTTT	CASTLPRWTVDTEAFF	TRBJ1-1	TRBV5-7	16	-	-
TGTGCCAGCAGTTTATTAAAGGGCGGCCCGGGGGAGGATACGCAGTATTTT	CASSLLKGGPGEDTQYF	TRBJ2-3	TRBV27	17	-	-
TGCGCCAGCAGCTACGGACAGGGCGTAGTTGAAAAACTGTTTTTT	CASSYGQGVVEKLFF	TRBJ1-4	TRBV5-1	15	TRBD1	-
TGTGCCAGCAGCTCCGGCGGGGCCAAGGTCCACGAGCAGTACTTC	CASSSGGAKVHEQYF	TRBJ2-7	TRBV7-2	15	-	-
TGTGCCAGTTCTCACAGGGGGCTGAACCAAGAGACCCAGTACTTC	CASSHRGLNQETQYF	TRBJ2-5	TRBV27	15	TRBD1	-
TGTGCCAGCAGCAGTCTCGGACAGGGGGGTGGCTACACCTTC	CASSSLGQGGGYTF	TRBJ1-2	TRBV7-6	14	TRBD1	-
TGTGCCAGCAGCTCCCTTATGGTCACTGAAGCTTTCTTT	CASSSLMVTEAFF	TRBJ1-1	TRBV7-9	13	-	-
TGTGCCAGCAGCGTAGTAATTACGGGGACAGGGACCAATGAGCAGTTCTTC	CASSVVITGTGTNEQFF	TRBJ2-1	TRBV9	17	TRBD1	-
TGTGCCGAGGCCCTAGCGGGGCCCACCTACGAGCAGTACTTC	CAEALAGPTYEQYF	TRBJ2-7	TRBV7-3	14	TRBD2	-
TGTGCCAGCAGTCCCGGAGGGACAGGGACCCCCGAGCAGTACTTC	CASSPGGTGTPEQYF	TRBJ2-7	TRBV7-2	15	TRBD1	-
TGTGCCAGCAGTTTATTAGGGGGCACTGAAGCTTTCTTT	CASSLLGGTEAFF	TRBJ1-1	TRBV27	13	-	-
TGTGCCAGCTCGCCCACAGGCCCCGCGCATCAGCCCCAGCATTTT	CASSPTGPAHQPQHF	TRBJ1-5	TRBV18	15	-	-
TGCAGCGTAAACGACAGGTTGAACACTGAAGCTTTCTTT	CSVNDRLNTEAFF	TRBJ1-1	TRBV29-1	13	-	-
TGTGCCAGCAGGAACAATGAGCAGTTCTTC	CASRNNEQFF	TRBJ2-1	TRBV7-9	10	-	-
TGTGCCAGCAGTCCAGCGACACCTTCAAACACTGAAGCTTTCTTT	CASSPATPSNTEAFF	TRBJ1-1	TRBV27	15	-	-
TGTGCCAGCAGCTCCCGGACAGGGGAGTTCGGCTACACCTTC	CASSSRTGEFGYTF	TRBJ1-2	TRBV7-2	14	TRBD1	-
TGTGCCATCAGTCAGGATTTTAACACTGAAGCTTTCTTT	CAISQDFNTEAFF	TRBJ1-1	TRBV10-3	13	-	once
TGTGCCAGCAGTCGCCCCAAAAGCGGAACAGATACGCAGTATTTT	CASSRPKSGTDTQYF	TRBJ2-3	TRBV2	15	-	-
TGTGCCAGTAGGAGGACAGTTTACCAAGAGACCCAGTACTTC	CASRRTVYQETQYF	TRBJ2-5	TRBV19	14	-	-
TGTGCCACCAGCCGGGACAACTTCATGTACTTC	CATSRDNFMYF	TRBJ2-7	TRBV24-1	11	-	-
TGTGCCAGCAGCCAAGGCCCCACAGGTAAACAGCCCCAGCATTTT	CASSQGPTGKQPQHF	TRBJ1-5	TRBV3-1/TRBV3-2	15	-	-
TGTGCCAGCACCCGCGAAAGGGTACTAGCGGAGAGGCCCTTTATAATCTACGAGCAGTACTTC	CASTRERVLAERPFIIYEQYF	TRBJ2-7	TRBV4-2	21	TRBD2	-
TGTGCCAGCAGCTTTGTTGGTCTTAACACTGAAGCTTTCTTT	CASSFVGLNTEAFF	TRBJ1-1	TRBV7-2	14	-	-
TGTGCCAGCAGCCAGGACAGGGTGTCCTACGAGCAGTACTTC	CASSQDRVSYEQYF	TRBJ2-7	TRBV11-1	14	TRBD1	-